This T cell receptor beta chain was captured by sequencing in a study of cytomegalovirus exposure and HLA in healthy donors. Study-wide results and caveats: The CMV antigen specificity of a few CMV-associated chains was confirmed through in vitro analysis. Cytomegalovirus association was listed for under 200 TCR beta chains. As was reported, the classifier diagnosed cytomegalovirus status with high specificity and sensitivity.

Libraries were prepared by immunoSEQ multiplex PCR; TCRdb keeps only in-frame clonotypes and omits some of them. The sample shows some 150,000 clones, 70% to 90% of them seen only once. This clone was counted a few times. What it recognizes is unknown. Sequencing was carried out using PBMCs. This TCR was recovered from a man between 18 and 35 years old in good health and CMV-seronegative.

The CDR3 DNA reads as TGTGCCAGCGGACACACCACTGAAGCTTTCTTT. It encodes CASGHTTEAFF. The chain couples TRBV2 to TRBJ1-1, with D perhaps matching TRBD1 (5 bases). V lost 8 bases and J lost 4, with 8 bases in between. Looked up from germline, CDR1 is SNHLY and CDR2 is FYNNEI. The CDR3 has 11 residues.